Reported below is one T cell receptor (beta chain). The data belong to a study of monozygotic twins with inflammatory bowel disease. Germline-derived CDR1 and CDR2 are SGHTA and FQGTGA. This CDR3 comprises 14 residues. cDNA was produced in eight separate reactions per sample. TCRdb re-called the 5' RACE reads and gives one entry per CDR3 protein, without DNA. Listed are 400,000 to 500,000 distinct CDR3 sequences; 2.4% falls within the top ten. The clonotype originates from a human donor with ulcerative colitis or Crohn's disease, or a healthy co-twin of an affected twin (not recorded which). The source material was blood. The chain recombines TRBV7-3 with TRBJ2-1; TCRdb's D call of TRBD1 is untestable without DNA. CDR3 sequence reads: CASSLEARGNEQFF.